The 11 T cell receptor beta chains listed next were all sequenced from one sample in a study of T cell changes during pregnancy in multiple sclerosis. Assay used: immunoSEQ multiplex PCR; TCRdb lists only in-frame clones, some missing. The sample holds some 64,000 clones; 92% are singletons and the top ten take over 1.1%. Sequenced material: peripheral blood, taken after pregnancy. These receptors originate from a female donor with multiple sclerosis, enrolled in a pregnancy study.

The CDR3: CASSASPGNTGELFF. The CDR3 coding sequence is TGTGCCAGCAGTGCCTCACCGGGGAACACCGGGGAGCTGTTTTTT. J is TRBJ2-2 and V is TRBV2; D not resolved. V was shortened by 4 bases and J by 1 base, with 10 bases between the two germline ends. The CDR3 extends over 15 amino acids. CDR1 is SNHLY, CDR2 FYNNEI, per germline.

The genes are TRBV6-1 and TRBJ2-3, with 13 bases lining up with TRBD2. The germline V gene encodes CDR1 MNHNS and CDR2 SASEGT. The CDR3 extends over 16 amino acids. V was pared by 5 bases and J by 3 bases, with 5 bases of the junction left unmatched. The CDR3, as DNA: TGTGCCAGCAGTCAAGGGACTAGCGGGGCGACAGATACGCAGTATTTT. Translating it yields CASSQGTSGATDTQYF.

This chain joins TRBV27 and TRBJ1-2; no clear D gene. V lost 3 bases, J lost 6 bases, and 5 bases lay in between. Germline CDR1 is MNHEY and CDR2 is SMNVEV (reference sequence). The CDR3 is 11 residues long. The CDR3 region is CASSFGNGYTF. The CDR3, as DNA: TGTGCCAGCAGTTTCGGTAATGGCTACACCTTC.

In its sample, this clone was seen once. The chain uses TRBV6-5 and TRBJ2-2, with TRBD2 identical over 9 bases. This CDR3 has 15 amino acids. CDR1 and CDR2 (germline): MNHEY, SVGAGI. The V segment lost 10 bases and the J segment 0 bases; nucleotides outside the gene matches: 6. The CDR3 region has the DNA TGTGCCACTCTAGGCGGGAGGGCGAACACCGGGGAGCTGTTTTTT. Its protein is CATLGGRANTGELFF.

The chain is built from TRBV5-1 and TRBJ2-2; D might be TRBD2 (5 bases). The germline V and J ends were trimmed by 4 bases and 4 bases, with 17 bases remaining between them. CDR3 length equals 16 residues. Germline assignment: CDR1 SGHRS and CDR2 YFSETQ. Here the CDR3 DNA reads TGCGCCAGCAGCAGTGGACTCCGCGCGGGCACCGGGGAGCTGTTTTTT. As protein: CASSSGLRAGTGELFF.

The rearrangement joins TRBV5-6 to TRBJ2-1; D is uncertain. Between the trimmed V and J ends, which lost 2 bases and 4 bases, there was a span of 10 bases. Germline V gene data show CDR1 as SGHDT and CDR2 as YYEEEE. The CDR3 covers 14 residues. CDR3: CASSLYAGYNEQFF. The CDR3 DNA reads as TGTGCCAGCAGCTTATATGCCGGTTACAATGAGCAGTTCTTC.

V gene TRBV6-1 combines with J gene TRBJ1-2; TRBD1 is a possible D gene (6 bases). V was clipped by 7 bases and J by 4 bases, with 13 bases between them. Germline V gene lookup returns CDR1 MNHNS and CDR2 SASEGT. CDR3 length equals 13 residues. Here the CDR3 DNA reads TGTGCCAGCACCATAACAGGGTCCTATGGCTACACCTTC. This translates into CASTITGSYGYTF.

J is TRBJ1-1 and V is TRBV9; 10 bases agree with TRBD1. The CDR3 is 16 amino acids. Germline V CDR1 and CDR2: SGDLS, YYNGEE. The V segment lost 0 bases and the J segment 7 bases; nucleotides outside the gene matches: 9. CDR3 residues: CASSVAGTGAQGEAFF. For the CDR3, the DNA is TGTGCCAGCAGCGTAGCTGGGACAGGGGCACAGGGTGAAGCTTTCTTT.

This sequence joins TRBV11-2 and TRBJ2-7; 10 bases match TRBD1. The V segment lost 3 bases and the J segment 6 bases; nucleotides outside the gene matches: 8. Per the germline V gene, CDR1 is SGHAT and CDR2 is FQNNGV. The CDR3 spans 15 residues. Here the CDR3 DNA reads TGTGCCAGCAGCTTCCCGGGACAGGGGACGGTCGAGCAGTACTTC. Its translation is CASSFPGQGTVEQYF.

This clone is termed medium-sized. The rearrangement joins TRBV4-2 to TRBJ2-3; possible D gene TRBD1, 5 bases. V dropped 1 base and J dropped 1 base, with 6 bases sitting between them. Germline V gene sequence: CDR1 LGHNA, CDR2 YNFKEQ. CDR3 length: 14 amino acids. CDR3 sequence reads: CASSQVGGTDTQYF. Written as DNA, the CDR3 is TGTGCCAGCAGCCAAGTAGGGGGCACAGATACGCAGTATTTT.

This chain links TRBV2 with TRBJ2-1, with 9 bases lining up with TRBD2. After removal of 7 bases from V and 4 bases from J, the junction contained 8 bases not matched to a gene. Germline V gives CDR1 SNHLY, CDR2 FYNNEI. This CDR3 has 15 amino acids. The CDR3 sequence: CASNLAGDKYNEQFF. Written as DNA, the CDR3 is TGTGCCAGCAACTTAGCGGGAGATAAATACAATGAGCAGTTCTTC.